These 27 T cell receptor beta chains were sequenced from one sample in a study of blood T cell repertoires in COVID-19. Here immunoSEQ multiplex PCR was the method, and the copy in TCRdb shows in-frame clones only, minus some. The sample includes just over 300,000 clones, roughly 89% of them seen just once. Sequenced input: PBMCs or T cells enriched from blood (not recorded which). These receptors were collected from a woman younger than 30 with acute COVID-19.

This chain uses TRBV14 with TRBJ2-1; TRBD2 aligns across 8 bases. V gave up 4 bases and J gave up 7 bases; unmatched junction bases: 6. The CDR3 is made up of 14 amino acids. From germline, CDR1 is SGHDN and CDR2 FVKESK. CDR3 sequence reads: CASSPRLAGNEQFF. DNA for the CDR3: TGTGCCAGCAGCCCCCGGTTAGCGGGAAATGAGCAGTTCTTC. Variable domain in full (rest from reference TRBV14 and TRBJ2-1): EAGVTQFPSHSVIEKGQTVTLRCDPISGHDNLYWYRRVMGKEIKFLLHFVKESKQDESGMPNNRFLAERTGGTYSTLKVQPAELEDSGVYFCASSPRLAGNEQFFGPGTRLTVL.

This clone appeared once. CDR3 region: CASSLARYNSPLHF. In DNA, the CDR3 is TGTGCCAGCAGTTTAGCGCGCTATAATTCACCCCTCCACTTT. The V and J genes are TRBV27 and TRBJ1-6; D ambiguous. This CDR3 comprises 14 residues. Trimming stripped 2 bases from V and 3 bases from J, with 5 bases between. Germline CDR1 and CDR2: MNHEY and SMNVEV (reference sequence).

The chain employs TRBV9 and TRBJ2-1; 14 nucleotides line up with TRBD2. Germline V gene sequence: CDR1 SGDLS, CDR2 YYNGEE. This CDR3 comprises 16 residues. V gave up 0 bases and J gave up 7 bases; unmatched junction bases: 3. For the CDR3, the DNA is TGTGCCAGCAGCGTAGAGGGGACTAGCGGGAGAAATGAGCAGTTCTTC. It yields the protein CASSVEGTSGRNEQFF.

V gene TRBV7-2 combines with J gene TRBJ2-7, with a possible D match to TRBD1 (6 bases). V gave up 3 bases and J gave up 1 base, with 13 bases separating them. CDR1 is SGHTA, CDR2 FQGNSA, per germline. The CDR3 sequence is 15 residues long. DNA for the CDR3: TGTGCCAGCAGCTTGGAACAGGGACCTTCCTACGAGCAGTACTTC. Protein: CASSLEQGPSYEQYF.

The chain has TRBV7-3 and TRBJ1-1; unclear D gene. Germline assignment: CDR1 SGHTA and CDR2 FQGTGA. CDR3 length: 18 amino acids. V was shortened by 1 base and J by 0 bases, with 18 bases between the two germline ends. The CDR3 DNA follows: TGTGCCAGCAGCTTAAGCCCCGGTCGTTTTCCCCTGAACACTGAAGCTTTCTTT. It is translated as CASSLSPGRFPLNTEAFF. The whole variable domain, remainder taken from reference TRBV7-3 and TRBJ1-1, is GAGVSQTPSNKVTEKGKYVELRCDPISGHTALYWYRQSLGQGPEFLIYFQGTGAADDSGLPNDRFFAVRPEGSVSTLKIQRTERGDSAVYLCASSLSPGRFPLNTEAFFGQGTRLTVV.

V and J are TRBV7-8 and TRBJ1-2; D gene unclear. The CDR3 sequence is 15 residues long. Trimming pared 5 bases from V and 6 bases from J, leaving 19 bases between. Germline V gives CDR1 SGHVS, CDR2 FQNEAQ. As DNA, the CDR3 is TGTGCCAGCAGCGCCACCCACAGCCCCGGGAATGGCTACACCTTC. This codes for CASSATHSPGNGYTF.

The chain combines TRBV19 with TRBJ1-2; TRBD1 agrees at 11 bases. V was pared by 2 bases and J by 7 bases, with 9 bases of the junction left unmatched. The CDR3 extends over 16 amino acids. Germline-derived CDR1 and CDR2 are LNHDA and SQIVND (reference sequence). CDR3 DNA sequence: TGTGCCAGTAGTATATTGCGTGGACAGGGGGCCATTGGCTACACCTTC. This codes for CASSILRGQGAIGYTF.

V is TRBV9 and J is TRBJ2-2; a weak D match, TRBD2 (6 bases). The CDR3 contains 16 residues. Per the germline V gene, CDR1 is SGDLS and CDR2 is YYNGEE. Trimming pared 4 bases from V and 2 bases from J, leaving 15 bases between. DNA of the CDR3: TGTGCCAGCAGCACCCGGGACTTCCTAAACACCGGGGAGCTGTTTTTT. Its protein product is CASSTRDFLNTGELFF.

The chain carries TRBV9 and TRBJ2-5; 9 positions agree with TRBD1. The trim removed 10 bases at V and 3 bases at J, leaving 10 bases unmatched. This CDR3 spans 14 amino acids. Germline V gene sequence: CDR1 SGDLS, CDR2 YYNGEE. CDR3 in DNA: TGTGCCGTCAGGAGGGACAGGGCGGAAGAGACCCAGTACTTC. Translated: CAVRRDRAEETQYF.

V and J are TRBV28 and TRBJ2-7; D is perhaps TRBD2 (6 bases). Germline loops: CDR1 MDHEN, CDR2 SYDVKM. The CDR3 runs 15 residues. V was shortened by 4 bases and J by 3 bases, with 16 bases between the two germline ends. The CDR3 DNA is TGTGCCAGCAGTTCCGCGGGATCTGGGGTCTACGAGCAGTACTTC. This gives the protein CASSSAGSGVYEQYF.

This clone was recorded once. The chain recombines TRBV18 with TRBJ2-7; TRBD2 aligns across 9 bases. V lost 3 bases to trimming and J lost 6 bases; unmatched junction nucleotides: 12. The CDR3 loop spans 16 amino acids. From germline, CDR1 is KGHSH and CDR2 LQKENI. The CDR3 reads CASSPAEAGGGGEQYF. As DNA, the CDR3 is TGTGCCAGCTCACCTGCTGAAGCGGGAGGAGGCGGCGAGCAGTACTTC.

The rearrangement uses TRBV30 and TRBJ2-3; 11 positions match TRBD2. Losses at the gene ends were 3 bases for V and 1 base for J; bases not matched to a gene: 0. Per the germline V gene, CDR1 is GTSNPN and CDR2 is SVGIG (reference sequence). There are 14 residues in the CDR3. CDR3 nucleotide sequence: TGTGCCTGGAGGACTAGCGGGGGCACAGATACGCAGTATTTT. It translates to CAWRTSGGTDTQYF.

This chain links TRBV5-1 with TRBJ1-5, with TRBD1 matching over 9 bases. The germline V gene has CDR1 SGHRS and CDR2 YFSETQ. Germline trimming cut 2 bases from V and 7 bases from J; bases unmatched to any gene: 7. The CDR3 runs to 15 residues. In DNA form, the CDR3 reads TGCGCCAGCAGCTTAGAGACAGGGGGTGGACAGCCCCAGCATTTT. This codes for CASSLETGGGQPQHF.

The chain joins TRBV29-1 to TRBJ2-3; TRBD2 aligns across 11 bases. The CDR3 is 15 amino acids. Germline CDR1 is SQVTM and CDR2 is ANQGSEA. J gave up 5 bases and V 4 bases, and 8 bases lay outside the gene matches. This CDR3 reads CSVAVAGGPRDTQYF. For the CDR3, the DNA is TGCAGCGTTGCCGTAGCGGGAGGGCCAAGAGATACGCAGTATTTT.

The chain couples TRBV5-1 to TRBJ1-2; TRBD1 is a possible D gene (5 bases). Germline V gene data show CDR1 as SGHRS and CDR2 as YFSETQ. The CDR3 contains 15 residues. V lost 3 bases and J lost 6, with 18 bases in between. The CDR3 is CASSYSEGLYNGYTF. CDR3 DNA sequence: TGCGCCAGCAGCTATTCAGAGGGACTGTATAATGGCTACACCTTC.

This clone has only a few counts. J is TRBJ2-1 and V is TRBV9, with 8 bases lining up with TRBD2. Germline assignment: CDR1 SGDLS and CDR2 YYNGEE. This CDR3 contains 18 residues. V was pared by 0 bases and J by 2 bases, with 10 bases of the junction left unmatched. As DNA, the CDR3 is TGTGCCAGCAGCGTAGACCCTAGCGGGCAGACGACCTACAATGAGCAGTTCTTC. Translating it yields CASSVDPSGQTTYNEQFF.

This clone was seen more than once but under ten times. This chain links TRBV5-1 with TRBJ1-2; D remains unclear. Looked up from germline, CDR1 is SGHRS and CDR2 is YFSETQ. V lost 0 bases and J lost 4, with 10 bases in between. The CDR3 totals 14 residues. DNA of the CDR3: TGCGCCAGCAGCTTGGTGGGAGAAAGCTATGGCTACACCTTC. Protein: CASSLVGESYGYTF.

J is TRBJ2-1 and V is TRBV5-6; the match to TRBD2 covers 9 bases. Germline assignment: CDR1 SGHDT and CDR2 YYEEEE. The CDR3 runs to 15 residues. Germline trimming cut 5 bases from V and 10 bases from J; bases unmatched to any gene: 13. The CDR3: CASSRPGLAVREQFF. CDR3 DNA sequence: TGTGCCAGCAGTCGGCCGGGACTAGCAGTGCGGGAGCAGTTCTTC.

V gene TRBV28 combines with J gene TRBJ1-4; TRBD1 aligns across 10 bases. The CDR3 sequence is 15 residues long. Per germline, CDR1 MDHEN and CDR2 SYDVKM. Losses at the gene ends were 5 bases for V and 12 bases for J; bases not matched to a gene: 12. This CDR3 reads CASSPPGQGLLELFF. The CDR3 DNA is TGTGCCAGCAGTCCTCCGGGACAGGGGCTTTTAGAACTGTTTTTT.

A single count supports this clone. CDR3 sequence: CASSQAGTSGRGSYNEQFF. The CDR3 region has the DNA TGTGCCAGCAGCCAAGCCGGGACTAGCGGGAGGGGCTCCTACAATGAGCAGTTCTTC. This chain links TRBV4-2 with TRBJ2-1; 16 nucleotides line up with TRBD2. V gave up 1 base and J gave up 0 bases; unmatched junction bases: 3. This CDR3 region has 19 residues. Germline V gene sequence: CDR1 LGHNA, CDR2 YNFKEQ.

DNA for the CDR3: TGTGCCAGCAGCCACTCCGGGACAGGGTTGGAGACCCAGTACTTC. Amino acids: CASSHSGTGLETQYF. The V call is TRBV3-1 (or the pseudogene TRBV3-2), the J call TRBJ2-5; 9 bases line up with TRBD1. There are 15 residues in the CDR3. With V trimmed by 3 bases and J by 5 bases, 7 bases remained unmatched. Germline CDR1 and CDR2: LGHDT and YNNKEL (reference sequence).

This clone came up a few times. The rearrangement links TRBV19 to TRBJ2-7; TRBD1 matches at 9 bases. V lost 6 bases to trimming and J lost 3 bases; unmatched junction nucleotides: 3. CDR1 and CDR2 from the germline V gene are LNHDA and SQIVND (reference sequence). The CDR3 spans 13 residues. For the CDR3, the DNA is TGTGCCAGTAGGGGGACAGGGTTCTACGAGCAGTACTTC. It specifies CASRGTGFYEQYF.

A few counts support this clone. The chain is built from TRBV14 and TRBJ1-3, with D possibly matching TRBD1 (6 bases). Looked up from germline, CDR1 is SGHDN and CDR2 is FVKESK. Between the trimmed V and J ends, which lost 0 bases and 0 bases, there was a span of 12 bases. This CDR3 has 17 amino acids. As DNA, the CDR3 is TGTGCCAGCAGCCAAGACATGACAGGAGCCTCTGGAAACACCATATATTTT. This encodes CASSQDMTGASGNTIYF.

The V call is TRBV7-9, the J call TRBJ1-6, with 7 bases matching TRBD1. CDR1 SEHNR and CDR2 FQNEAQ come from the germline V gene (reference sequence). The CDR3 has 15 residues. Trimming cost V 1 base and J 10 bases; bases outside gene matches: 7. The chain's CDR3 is CASSLDDRERSPLHF. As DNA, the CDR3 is TGTGCCAGCAGCTTAGATGACAGGGAAAGATCACCCCTCCACTTT.

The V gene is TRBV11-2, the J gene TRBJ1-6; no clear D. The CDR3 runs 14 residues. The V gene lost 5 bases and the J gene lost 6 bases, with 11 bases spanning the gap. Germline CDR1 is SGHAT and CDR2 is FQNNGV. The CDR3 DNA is TGTGCCAGCAGCCCCCTCTCCGGTAATTCACCCCTCCACTTT. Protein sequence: CASSPLSGNSPLHF.

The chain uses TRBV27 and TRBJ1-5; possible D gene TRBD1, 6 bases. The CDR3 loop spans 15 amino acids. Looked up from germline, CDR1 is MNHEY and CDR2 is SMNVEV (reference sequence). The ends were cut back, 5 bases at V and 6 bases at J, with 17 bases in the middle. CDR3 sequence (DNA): TGTGCCAGCAGTCTTACCGGACAGAGAAGTCAGCCCCAGCATTTT. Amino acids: CASSLTGQRSQPQHF.

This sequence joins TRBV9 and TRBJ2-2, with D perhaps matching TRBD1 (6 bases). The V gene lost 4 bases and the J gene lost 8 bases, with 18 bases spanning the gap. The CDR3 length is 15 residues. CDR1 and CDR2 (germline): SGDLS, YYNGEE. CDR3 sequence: CASSLTGRSSGELFF. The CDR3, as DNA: TGTGCCAGCAGCCTGACAGGTCGGAGTTCTGGGGAGCTGTTTTTT.